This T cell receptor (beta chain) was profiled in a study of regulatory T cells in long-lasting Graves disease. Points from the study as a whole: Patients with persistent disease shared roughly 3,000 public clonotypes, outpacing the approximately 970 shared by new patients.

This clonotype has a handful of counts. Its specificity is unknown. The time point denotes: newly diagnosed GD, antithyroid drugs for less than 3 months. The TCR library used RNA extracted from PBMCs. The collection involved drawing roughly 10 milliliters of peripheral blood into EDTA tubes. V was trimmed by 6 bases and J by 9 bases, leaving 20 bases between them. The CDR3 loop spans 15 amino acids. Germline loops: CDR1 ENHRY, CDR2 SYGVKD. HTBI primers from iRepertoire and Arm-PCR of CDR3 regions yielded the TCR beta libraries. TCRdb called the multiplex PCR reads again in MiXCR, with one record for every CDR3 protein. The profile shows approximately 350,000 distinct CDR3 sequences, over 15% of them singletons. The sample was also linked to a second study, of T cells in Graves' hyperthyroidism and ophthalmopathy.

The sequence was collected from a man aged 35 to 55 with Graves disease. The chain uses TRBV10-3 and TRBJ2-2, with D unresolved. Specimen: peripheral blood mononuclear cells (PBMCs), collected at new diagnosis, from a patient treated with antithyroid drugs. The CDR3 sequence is CAISQPRGKIRELFF. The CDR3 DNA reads TGTGCCATCAGCCAACCAAGAGGAAAGATAAGGGAGCTGTTTTTT.